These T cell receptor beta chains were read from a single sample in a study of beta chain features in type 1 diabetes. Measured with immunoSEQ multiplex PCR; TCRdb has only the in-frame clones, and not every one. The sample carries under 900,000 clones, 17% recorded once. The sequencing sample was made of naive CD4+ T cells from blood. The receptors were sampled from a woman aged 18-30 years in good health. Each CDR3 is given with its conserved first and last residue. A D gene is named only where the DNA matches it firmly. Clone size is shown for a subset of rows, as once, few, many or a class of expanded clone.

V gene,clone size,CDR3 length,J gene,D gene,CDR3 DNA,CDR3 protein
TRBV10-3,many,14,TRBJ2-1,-,TGTGCCATCAGTGAGCTGGGGGCGGGCAATGAGCAGTTCTTC,CAISELGAGNEQFF
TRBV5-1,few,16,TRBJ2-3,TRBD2,TGCGCCAGCAGCTTGGCTATAGCGGGAGGTTCAGATACGCAGTATTTT,CASSLAIAGGSDTQYF
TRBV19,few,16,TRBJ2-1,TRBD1,TGTGCCAGTAATAAGCAGGGGGCAGTCACCTACAATGAGCAGTTCTTC,CASNKQGAVTYNEQFF
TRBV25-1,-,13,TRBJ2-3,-,TGTGCCAGCAGTGAAGGTGGGATTACTACGCAGTATTTT,CASSEGGITTQYF
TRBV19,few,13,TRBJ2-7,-,TGTGCCAGTAGTACAGGACTGGACTACGAGCAGTACTTC,CASSTGLDYEQYF
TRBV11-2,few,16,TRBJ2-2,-,TGTGCCAGCAGCCTCCCGGCAGGAAGATCAACCGGGGAGCTGTTTTTT,CASSLPAGRSTGELFF
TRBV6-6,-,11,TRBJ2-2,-,TGTGCCAGCAGTCGAACCGGGGAGCTGTTTTTT,CASSRTGELFF
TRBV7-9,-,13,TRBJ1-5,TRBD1,TGTGCCAGCAGCGGGGACAGGAGGAATGCCCAGCATTTT,CASSGDRRNAQHF
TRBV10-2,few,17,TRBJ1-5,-,TGCGCCAGCAGTGAACTCCTTAAAGACAGGACCAATCAGCCCCAGCATTTT,CASSELLKDRTNQPQHF
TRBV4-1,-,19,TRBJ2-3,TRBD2,TGCGCCAGCAGCCAAGATCGGCTAGCGGGCACTACTAGCACAGATACGCAGTATTTT,CASSQDRLAGTTSTDTQYF
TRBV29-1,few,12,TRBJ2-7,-,TGCAGCGTTGAAGCAGGAGCCTACGAGCAGTACTTC,CSVEAGAYEQYF
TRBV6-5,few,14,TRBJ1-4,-,TGTGCCAGCGGCGAGGGGGCAACTAATGAAAAACTGTTTTTT,CASGEGATNEKLFF
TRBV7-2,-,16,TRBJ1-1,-,TGTGCCAGCAGCTCCCGGACAGATAGCTATAACACTGAAGCTTTCTTT,CASSSRTDSYNTEAFF
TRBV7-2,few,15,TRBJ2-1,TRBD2,TGTGCCAGCAGCTTTTCTAGCGGCTCCTACAATGAGCAGTTCTTC,CASSFSSGSYNEQFF
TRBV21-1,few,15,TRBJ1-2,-,TGTGCCAGCAGCAAACCGGGACAGGTACGGGATGGCTACACCTTC,CASSKPGQVRDGYTF
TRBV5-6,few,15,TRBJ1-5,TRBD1,TGTGCCAGCAGCTTGGGCACAGGGGGAGGTCAGCCCCAGCATTTT,CASSLGTGGGQPQHF
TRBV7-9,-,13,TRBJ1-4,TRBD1,TGTGCCAGCAGCCCGACAGGGTTTGAAAAACTGTTTTTT,CASSPTGFEKLFF
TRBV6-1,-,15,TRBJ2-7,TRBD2,TGTGCCGGTCAGCGGGAGGGCCTCGTAATCTACGAGCAGTACTTC,CAGQREGLVIYEQYF
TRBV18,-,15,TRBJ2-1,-,TGTGCCAGCTCACCATCGGCCGCAACGCTTAATGAGCAGTTCTTC,CASSPSAATLNEQFF
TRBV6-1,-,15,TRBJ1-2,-,TGTGCCAGCAGTGAACTTTTTGGACAGCCATATGGCTACACCTTC,CASSELFGQPYGYTF
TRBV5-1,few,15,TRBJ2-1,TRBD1,TGCGCCAGCAGCTCGTTTGGACAGGGCTACAATGAGCAGTTCTTC,CASSSFGQGYNEQFF
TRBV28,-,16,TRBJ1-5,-,TGTGCCATCAATCGACCGGGGAGAAATAACAATCAGCCCCAGCATTTT,CAINRPGRNNNQPQHF
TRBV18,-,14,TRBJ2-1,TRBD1,TGTGCCAGCCGACCCGGGACAGGGTGGTTTTCGCAGTTCTTC,CASRPGTGWFSQFF
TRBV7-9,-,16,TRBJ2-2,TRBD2,TGTGCCAGCAGCTCCGGTAGCGGGAGCGTTGCCGGGGAGCTGTTTTTT,CASSSGSGSVAGELFF
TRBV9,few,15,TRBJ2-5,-,TGTGCCAGCAGCGTAGCCGCGGGGTACCAAGAGACCCAGTACTTC,CASSVAAGYQETQYF
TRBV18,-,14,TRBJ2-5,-,TGTGCCAGCTCACCGCAAGCAGGTTCCGGGACCCAGTACTTC,CASSPQAGSGTQYF
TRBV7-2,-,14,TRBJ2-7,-,TGTGCCAGCAGCTTGGGTCTGTCGGTAGCAGAGCAGTACTTC,CASSLGLSVAEQYF
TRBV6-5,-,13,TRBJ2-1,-,TGTGCCAGCAGTTACTGGCTAAACAATGAGCAGTTCTTC,CASSYWLNNEQFF
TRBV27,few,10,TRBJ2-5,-,TGTGCCAGCAGCAAAGAGACCCAGTACTTC,CASSKETQYF
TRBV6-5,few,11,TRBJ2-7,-,TGTGCCAGCAGCCAGGGGGGCGAGCAGTACTTC,CASSQGGEQYF
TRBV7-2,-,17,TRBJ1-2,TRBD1,TGTGCCAGCAGCCCTAGGTGGGGACAGGGTCAGTTCATTGGCTACACCTTC,CASSPRWGQGQFIGYTF
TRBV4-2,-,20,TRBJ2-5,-,TGTGCCAGCAGCCAAGATCACCGAGGCCGGGCGGTGGGTAGGAAAGAGACCCAGTACTTC,CASSQDHRGRAVGRKETQYF
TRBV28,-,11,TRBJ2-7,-,TGTGCCAGCAGACGAACCTACGAGCAGTACTTC,CASRRTYEQYF
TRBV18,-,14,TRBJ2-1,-,TGTGCCAGCTCACCAAGAAGGATTAAGAATGAGCAGTTCTTC,CASSPRRIKNEQFF
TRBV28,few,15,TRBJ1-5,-,TGTGCCAGCATGCCCTTGCGGTCGGTGCTTCAGCCCCAGCATTTT,CASMPLRSVLQPQHF
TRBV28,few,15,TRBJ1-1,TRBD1,TGTGCCAGCAGTCTGACAGGGGGAGGGAACACTGAAGCTTTCTTT,CASSLTGGGNTEAFF
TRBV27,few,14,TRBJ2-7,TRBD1,TGTGCCAGCAGTCTGGCGGGACAGGGTTCCCGTCGGTACTTC,CASSLAGQGSRRYF
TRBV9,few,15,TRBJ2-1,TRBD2,TGTGCCAGCAGCACTAGCGGGAGCTCCTACAATGAGCAGTTCTTC,CASSTSGSSYNEQFF
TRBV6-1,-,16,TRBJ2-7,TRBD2,TGTGCCAGCAGTGAAAGGAGCGGGAGTATACCCTACGAGCAGTACTTC,CASSERSGSIPYEQYF
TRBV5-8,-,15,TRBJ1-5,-,TGTGCCAGCAGCCTTTCGGGACTGAAGGATCAGCCCCAGCATTTT,CASSLSGLKDQPQHF
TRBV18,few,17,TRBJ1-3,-,TGTGCCAGCTCACCTCTACGGACGGCCGTCTCTGGAAACACCATATATTTT,CASSPLRTAVSGNTIYF
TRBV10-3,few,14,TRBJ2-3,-,TGTGCCATCAGTGAGTTAGCGGCCCCAGATACGCAGTATTTT,CAISELAAPDTQYF